These 27 T cell receptor beta chains were sequenced from one sample in a study of T cell repertoires in cytomegalovirus infection (dated by TCRdb to between 2019 and 2020). The sequencer listed for this sample is Illumina HiSeq 1500. TCRdb reprocessed the public reads (quality trimming at Q25 with fastp, clone calling with MiXCR) and kept in-frame beta chains. Under each unique CDR3 protein, matching rows form one entry showing the most common genes and DNA. Across this sample there are approximately 500,000 distinct CDR3 sequences, with about 30% seen only once. The ten largest clones add up to about 13% of the sample. The sequencing sample was made of PBMCs. These receptors were taken from a human donor in good health (CMV status not recorded). Some clones in this sample may be carry-over from other donors' samples.

This clonotype occurred many times. The chain employs TRBV7-2 and TRBJ2-7; 8 nucleotides align to TRBD1. CDR1 and CDR2 from the germline V gene are SGHTA and FQGNSA. CDR3 length equals 15 residues. V shed 5 bases, J shed 4 bases, and the junction held 10 bases outside the gene matches. The CDR3 coding sequence is TGTGCCAGCAGCAAGACAGGGGTGGTGAGGTACGAGCAGTACTTC. This encodes CASSKTGVVRYEQYF.

The rearrangement uses TRBV12-3 or TRBV12-4 and TRBJ2-1; D not resolved. Between the trimmed V and J ends, which lost 4 bases and 9 bases, there was a span of 19 bases. This CDR3 contains 15 residues. The CDR3 sequence is CASSSVWASVPEQFF. CDR3 nucleotides: TGTGCCAGCAGTTCCGTTTGGGCCAGTGTTCCTGAGCAGTTCTTC.

This clonotype was seen repeatedly, ten times or more. This chain connects TRBV7-8 to TRBJ2-1; perhaps TRBD1 as D (6 bases). Germline CDR1 and CDR2: SGHVS and FQNEAQ. This CDR3 is built from 18 residues. The germline V and J ends were trimmed by 0 bases and 8 bases, with 23 bases remaining between them. The DNA of the CDR3 is TGTGCCAGCAGCTTAGCCCCAGGGGCCCCCTCACACAGGGATGAGCAGTTCTTC. This encodes CASSLAPGAPSHRDEQFF.

The V gene is TRBV7-8, the J gene TRBJ2-7, with 8 bases lining up with TRBD2. With 5 bases clipped from V and 1 base from J, the junction kept 7 bases outside the gene matches. The germline gives CDR1 SGHVS, CDR2 FQNEAQ. This CDR3 comprises 15 residues. The CDR3 spells CASSTSGSGSYEQYF. CDR3 coding DNA: TGTGCCAGCAGCACCAGCGGGAGTGGGTCCTACGAGCAGTACTTC.

This clonotype was observed many times. The chain employs TRBV7-2 and TRBJ1-6; D uncertain. Trimming took off 3 bases at V and 9 bases at J, with 3 bases between the two ends. The CDR3 length is 11 residues. Germline V gene sequence: CDR1 SGHTA, CDR2 FQGNSA. In DNA form, the CDR3 reads TGTGCCAGCAGCTTTGGTTCACCCCTCCACTTT. It is translated as CASSFGSPLHF.

This clonotype was seen many times. The chain couples TRBV27 to TRBJ1-5, with 7 bases aligning to TRBD1. The CDR3 loop spans 13 amino acids. Germline CDR1 MNHEY, CDR2 SMNVEV (reference sequence). The J segment lost 8 bases and the V segment lost 5 bases, leaving 6 bases of the junction unmatched. In nucleotides, the CDR3 is TGTGCCAGCAGTGGACAGGCGGTGGAGCCCCAGCATTTT. Protein sequence: CASSGQAVEPQHF.

The chain employs TRBV2 and TRBJ2-7; D perhaps matches TRBD2 (5 bases). Germline V gives CDR1 SNHLY, CDR2 FYNNEI. This CDR3 spans 13 amino acids. The CDR3 nucleotides are TGTGTCGCCGAAGGGCTAGCCGCCAGCGAGCAGTACGTC. The encoded protein is CVAEGLAASEQYV.

This clonotype was counted at least ten times. V is TRBV7-8 and J is TRBJ2-3; D may be TRBD2 (5 bases). This CDR3 spans 15 amino acids. Germline CDR1 and CDR2: SGHVS and FQNEAQ. V was clipped by 5 bases and J by 3 bases, with 15 bases between them. The CDR3 region is CASSNEGFGTDTQYF. In nucleotides, the CDR3 is TGTGCCAGCAGCAACGAGGGATTTGGAACAGATACGCAGTATTTT.

This clonotype was detected only once. The chain combines TRBV12-3 or TRBV12-4 with TRBJ2-3; D is perhaps TRBD2 (5 bases). Trimming removed 5 bases at V and 3 bases at J, with 15 bases between. The CDR3 has 15 amino acids. The CDR3 sequence: CASSPDFLGTDTQYF. The CDR3 DNA reads as TGTGCCAGCAGTCCGGACTTTTTGGGGACAGATACGCAGTATTTT.

This clonotype appeared a few times. The chain recombines TRBV27 with TRBJ2-7; 8 bases line up with TRBD1. V was clipped by 0 bases and J by 4 bases; unmatched bases: 5. The CDR3 has 15 amino acids. Germline values: CDR1 MNHEY, CDR2 SMNVEV (reference sequence). The CDR3 DNA sequence: TGTGCCAGCAGTTTATCTTCCAGGGGGCTATACGAGCAGTACTTC. The encoded protein is CASSLSSRGLYEQYF.

The J gene is TRBJ2-3, the V gene TRBV7-2, with 10 positions matching TRBD2. J lost 4 bases, V lost 4 bases, and 5 bases had no gene match. Germline assignment: CDR1 SGHTA and CDR2 FQGNSA. The CDR3 contains 15 residues. CDR3 sequence (DNA): TGTGCCAGCAGCTGGACTAGCGGAGATTCAGATACGCAGTATTTT. Its protein is CASSWTSGDSDTQYF. Full variable domain (rest looked up from reference TRBV7-2 and TRBJ2-3): GAGVSQSPSNKVTEKGKDVELRCDPISGHTALYWYRQSLGQGLEFLIYFQGNSAPDKSGLPSDRFSAERTGGSVSTLTIQRTQQEDSAVYLCASSWTSGDSDTQYFGPGTRLTVL.

The chain uses TRBV28 and TRBJ1-1; TRBD1 might be the D (5 bases). Trimming took 4 bases from V and 7 from J, leaving 10 bases between them. Germline-derived CDR1 and CDR2 are MDHEN and SYDVKM. The CDR3 sequence is 12 residues long. This chain's CDR3 is CASSSTGGEAFF. In DNA, the CDR3 is TGTGCCAGCAGTTCTACGGGGGGTGAAGCTTTCTTT.

With regard to this clonotype: A much more abundant neighbour one base away suggests this may be a read error. V gene TRBV7-2 combines with J gene TRBJ2-3, with D tentatively TRBD1 (6 bases). V gave up 1 base and J gave up 4 bases, with 12 bases separating them. Germline V gene sequence: CDR1 SGHTA, CDR2 FQGNSA. This CDR3 region has 15 residues. This chain's CDR3 is CASSLDRVVADTQYF. As DNA, the CDR3 is TGTGCCAGCAGCTTAGACAGGGTGGTCGCAGATACGCAGTATTTT.

CDR3 sequence reads: CASSYSTGVAYGYTF. In DNA, the CDR3 is TGTGCCAGCAGTTACTCGACAGGGGTTGCCTATGGCTACACCTTC. V usage is TRBV6-2 or TRBV6-3 and J usage is TRBJ1-2, with TRBD1 matching 8 bases. In germline, CDR1 is MNHEY, CDR2 SVGEGT. V trimming: 0 bases; J trimming: 4 bases; junction bases outside the gene matches: 4. CDR3 length: 15 residues.

This rearrangement joins TRBV7-9 to TRBJ1-1, with D possibly matching TRBD1 (5 bases). V gave up 5 bases and J gave up 8 bases, with 12 bases separating them. Germline V gene data show CDR1 as SEHNR and CDR2 as FQNEAQ (reference sequence). The CDR3 spans 12 residues. This CDR3 reads CASSPGTREAFF. Written as DNA, the CDR3 is TGTGCCAGCAGCCCCGGGACGAGAGAAGCTTTCTTT.

The table lists this clonotype with many counts. The CDR3 is CASSPGQGPYEQYV. The CDR3 DNA follows: TGTGCCAGCAGCCCCGGACAGGGGCCCTACGAGCAGTACGTC. J is TRBJ2-7 and V is TRBV7-2; TRBD1 matches at 9 bases. With 5 bases clipped from V and 2 bases from J, the junction kept 4 bases outside the gene matches. Germline V lookup: CDR1 SGHTA, CDR2 FQGNSA. The CDR3 sequence is 14 residues long.

This clonotype has at least ten counts. The rearrangement joins TRBV11-3 to TRBJ2-1; D is possibly TRBD2 (6 bases). The CDR3 extends over 14 amino acids. Germline assignment: CDR1 SGHNT and CDR2 YENEEA. Trimming stripped 5 bases from V and 5 bases from J, with 13 bases between. The CDR3 sequence: CASSLEGRDNEQFF. The CDR3 region has the DNA TGTGCCAGCAGCCTGGAGGGCCGGGACAATGAGCAGTTCTTC.

The V call is TRBV3-1, the J call TRBJ2-7; the match to TRBD1 covers 7 bases. CDR1 LGHDT and CDR2 YNNKEL come from the germline V gene (reference sequence). V shed 1 base and J 0 bases; nucleotides not matched to a gene: 6. The CDR3 is 16 residues long. CDR3 sequence (DNA): TGTGCCAGCAGCCAAGGGACAGGCCCTAGCTCCTACGAGCAGTACTTC. Amino acids: CASSQGTGPSSYEQYF.

The table lists this clonotype with many counts. The chain recombines TRBV7-2 with TRBJ2-5; TRBD2 matches 11 bases. J lost 3 bases, V lost 5 bases, and 8 bases had no gene match. The germline gives CDR1 SGHTA, CDR2 FQGNSA. This CDR3 comprises 16 residues. This CDR3 reads CASSLTGTSGKETQYF. CDR3 nucleotides: TGTGCCAGCAGCCTAACCGGGACTAGCGGAAAAGAGACCCAGTACTTC. Variable domain in full (rest from reference TRBV7-2 and TRBJ2-5): GAGVSQSPSNKVTEKGKDVELRCDPISGHTALYWYRQSLGQGLEFLIYFQGNSAPDKSGLPSDRFSAERTGGSVSTLTIQRTQQEDSAVYLCASSLTGTSGKETQYFGPGTRLLVL.

This clonotype was counted between two and nine times. V and J are TRBV15 and TRBJ2-7, with 10 bases identical to TRBD1. V lost 5 bases to trimming and J lost 7 bases; unmatched junction nucleotides: 11. Germline CDR1 LNHNV, CDR2 YYDKDF (reference sequence). CDR3 length equals 15 residues. The CDR3 nucleotides read TGTGCCACCAGCCCACGATGGACAGGGGGGTCGGAGCAGTACGTC. Translating gives CATSPRWTGGSEQYV.

This clonotype came up many times. The chain uses TRBV7-2 and TRBJ1-5; unclear D gene. Trimming shortened V by 4 bases and J by 8 bases, and 9 bases separated the two germline ends. The CDR3 extends over 12 amino acids. Germline CDR1 reads SGHTA; CDR2 reads FQGNSA. This chain's CDR3 is CASSSPPEPQHF. The CDR3 region has the DNA TGTGCCAGCAGCTCACCTCCGGAGCCCCAGCATTTT.

This clonotype was seen a few times. The CDR3 nucleotides are TGTGCCAGCAGTTTGCCCCAGGGGGGGCCGAACACTGAAGCTTTCTTT. Translation gives CASSLPQGGPNTEAFF. V gene TRBV12-3 or TRBV12-4 combines with J gene TRBJ1-1; 7 bases agree with TRBD1. The CDR3 sequence is 16 residues long. With 3 bases clipped from V and 1 base from J, the junction kept 8 bases outside the gene matches.

This chain links TRBV5-1 with TRBJ1-1; maybe TRBD1 (5 bases). V dropped 3 bases and J dropped 5 bases, with 17 bases sitting between them. The CDR3 loop spans 15 amino acids. Germline CDR1 reads SGHRS; CDR2 reads YFSETQ. CDR3 nucleotides: TGCGCCAGCAGCTGGGGCGGTTCAGCTTGGACTGAAGCTTTCTTT. Translating gives CASSWGGSAWTEAFF.

This clonotype has just a few counts. J is TRBJ1-1 and V is TRBV2; D gene ambiguous. The germline V gene has CDR1 SNHLY and CDR2 FYNNEI. Between the trimmed V and J ends, which lost 3 bases and 1 base, there was a span of 9 bases. The CDR3 runs to 14 residues. CDR3 sequence reads: CASSEGARNTEAFF. The CDR3, as DNA: TGTGCCAGCAGTGAGGGAGCCCGGAACACTGAAGCTTTCTTT. Combining the CDR3 with reference TRBV2 and TRBJ1-1 gives the whole variable domain EPEVTQTPSHQVTQMGQEVILRCVPISNHLYFYWYRQILGQKVEFLVSFYNNEISEKSEIFDDQFSVERPDGSNFTLKIRSTKLEDSAMYFCASSEGARNTEAFFGQGTRLTVV.

The J gene is TRBJ2-1, the V gene TRBV20-1; 12 bases agree with TRBD2. Germline V gives CDR1 DFQATT, CDR2 SNEGSKA (reference sequence). The CDR3 spans 16 residues. V was pared by 0 bases and J by 9 bases, with 9 bases of the junction left unmatched. Here the CDR3 DNA reads TGCAGTGCTAGAGATTCTAGCGGGAGGGCCACAATTGAGCAGTTCTTC. Its translation: CSARDSSGRATIEQFF.

This chain connects TRBV10-3 to TRBJ1-1; D is unresolved. Germline values: CDR1 ENHRY, CDR2 SYGVKD. CDR3 length: 13 residues. The V end was cut by 2 bases, the J end by 5 bases, with 9 bases between. The CDR3 loop reads CAISETRDTEAFF. DNA for the CDR3: TGTGCCATCAGTGAGACGCGGGATACTGAAGCTTTCTTT.

The table lists this clonotype with a few counts. The gene calls are TRBV20-1 and TRBJ2-3; D might be TRBD1 or TRBD2, each matching 5 bases. This CDR3 comprises 12 residues. CDR1 and CDR2 (germline): DFQATT, SNEGSKA (reference sequence). V gave up 4 bases and J gave up 8 bases, with 13 bases separating them. CDR3 nucleotides: TGCAGTGCTAAGGGACCCTTGGGTACGCAGTATTTT. Translation: CSAKGPLGTQYF.